Described below is a single T cell receptor (beta chain) sequence and its context. Its antigen remains unidentified. The record originates from a study of persistence of HIV-infected CD4 T cells. Overall study: Donors were ART-treated; their CMV- and Gag-responding CD4+ T cells were isolated. Study results and caveats: TCRbeta richness was lower in CMV- and Gag-responding cells than in anti-CD3/anti-CD28-responding cells.

An overlapping HIV-1 Gag peptide pool stimulated these cells at about 1 ug/peptide/mL. Sorted nonresponding memory CD4+ T cells were CD40L-negative, CD69-negative, CD45RO-high. This was the immunoSEQ version 4 assay in survey mode. Assay: immunoSEQ multiplex PCR; the TCRdb copy retains only in-frame clones and omits some. Of about 41,000 clones listed, about 84% are singletons. CDR3 size: 13 residues. Germline V CDR1 and CDR2: ENHRY, SYGVKD. Trimming removed 6 bases from V and 3 bases from J; junction bases left unmatched: 4. V is TRBV10-3 and J is TRBJ2-7, with TRBD1 matching 8 bases. The sample in question was CD4+ T cells sorted from PBMCs after roughly 18-hour stimulation, obtained from a patient who received antiretroviral therapy. The TCR comes from an adult man with HIV who was CMV-seropositive. The CDR3 DNA sequence: TGTGCCATCAGACAGGGGGTTAACTACGAGCAGTACTTC. Protein sequence: CAIRQGVNYEQYF.